This T cell receptor beta chain stems from a study of T cell responses to AZD1222 COVID-19 vaccine. This table comes from immunoSEQ multiplex PCR, and its TCRdb copy is limited to in-frame clones, with some not included. The sample holds about 92,000 clones; roughly nine tenths are singletons and the top ten take about 7.5%. Regarding this clone: Its matching antigen is unknown.

General study findings and limits: Spike-specific TCR breadth and depth rose after two AZD1222 doses.

The sequences come from peripheral blood, collected on day 0 of AZD1222 vaccination. The sequence was obtained from an adult in good health.

The CDR3 here is CAWNGGGNTEAFF. CDR3 nucleotides: TGTGCCTGGAACGGAGGGGGAAACACTGAAGCTTTCTTT. The chain carries TRBV30 and TRBJ1-1; D possibly corresponds to TRBD1 (6 bases). V lost 4 bases and J 2 bases, leaving 11 bases between the germline ends. Germline-derived CDR1 and CDR2 are GTSNPN and SVGIG (reference sequence). The CDR3 is 13 amino acids.